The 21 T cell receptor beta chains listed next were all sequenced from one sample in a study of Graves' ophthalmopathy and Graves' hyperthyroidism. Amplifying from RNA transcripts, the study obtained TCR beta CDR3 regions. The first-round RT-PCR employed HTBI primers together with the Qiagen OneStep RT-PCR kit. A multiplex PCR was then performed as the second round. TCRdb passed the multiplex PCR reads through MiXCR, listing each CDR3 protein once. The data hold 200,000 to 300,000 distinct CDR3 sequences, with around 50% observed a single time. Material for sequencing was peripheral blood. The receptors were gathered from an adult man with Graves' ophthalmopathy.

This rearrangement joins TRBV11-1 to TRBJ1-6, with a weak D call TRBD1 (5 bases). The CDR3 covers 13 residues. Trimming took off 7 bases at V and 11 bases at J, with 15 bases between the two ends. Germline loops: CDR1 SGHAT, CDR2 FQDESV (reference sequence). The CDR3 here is CASTSSGPPPLHF. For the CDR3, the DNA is TGTGCCAGCACCTCTTCGGGGCCGCCACCCCTCCACTTT. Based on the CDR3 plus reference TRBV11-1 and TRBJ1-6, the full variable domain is EAEVAQSPRYKITEKSQAVAFWCDPISGHATLYWYRQILGQGPELLVQFQDESVVDDSQLPKDRFSAERLKGVDSTLKIQPAELGDSAMYLCASTSSGPPPLHFGNGTRLTVT.

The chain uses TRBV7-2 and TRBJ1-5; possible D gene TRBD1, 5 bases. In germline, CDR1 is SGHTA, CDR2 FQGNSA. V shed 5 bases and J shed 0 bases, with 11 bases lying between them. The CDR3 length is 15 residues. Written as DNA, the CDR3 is TGTGCCAGCAGCCTGGGGGGGTTTAGCAATCAGCCCCAGCATTTT. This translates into CASSLGGFSNQPQHF.

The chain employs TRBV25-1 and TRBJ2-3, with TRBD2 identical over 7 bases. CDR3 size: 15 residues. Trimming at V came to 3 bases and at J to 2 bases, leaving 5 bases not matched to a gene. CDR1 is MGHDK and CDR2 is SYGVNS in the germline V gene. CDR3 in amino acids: CASSDSSGFTDTQYF. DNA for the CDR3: TGTGCCAGCAGTGACTCTAGCGGATTCACAGATACGCAGTATTTT.

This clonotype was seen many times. CDR3 protein: CATSRDGQVNQPQHF. In DNA, the CDR3 is TGTGCCACCAGCAGAGATGGGCAGGTCAATCAGCCCCAGCATTTT. The chain employs TRBV15 and TRBJ1-5; D is unresolved. V was shortened by 0 bases and J by 3 bases, with 9 bases between the two germline ends. Germline V gives CDR1 LNHNV, CDR2 YYDKDF (reference sequence). The CDR3 loop spans 15 amino acids.

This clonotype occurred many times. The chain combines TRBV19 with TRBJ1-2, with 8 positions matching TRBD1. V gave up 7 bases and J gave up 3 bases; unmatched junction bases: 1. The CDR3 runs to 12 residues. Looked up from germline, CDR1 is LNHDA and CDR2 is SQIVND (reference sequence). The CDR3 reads CASNRGDYGYTF. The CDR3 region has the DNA TGTGCCAGTAACAGGGGGGACTATGGCTACACCTTC.

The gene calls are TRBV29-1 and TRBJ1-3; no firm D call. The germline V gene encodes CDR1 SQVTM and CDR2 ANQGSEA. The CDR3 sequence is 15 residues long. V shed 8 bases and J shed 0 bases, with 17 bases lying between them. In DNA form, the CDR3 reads TGCAGCAGTTACTCACCCGGGAACTCTGGAAACACCATATATTTT. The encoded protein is CSSYSPGNSGNTIYF.

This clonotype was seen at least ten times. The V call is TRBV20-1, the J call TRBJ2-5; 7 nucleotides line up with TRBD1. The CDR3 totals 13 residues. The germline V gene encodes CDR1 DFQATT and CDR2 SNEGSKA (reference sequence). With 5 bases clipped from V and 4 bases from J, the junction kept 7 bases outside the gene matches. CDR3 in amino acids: CSAEDRAGETQYF. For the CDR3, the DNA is TGCAGTGCTGAAGACAGGGCAGGAGAGACCCAGTACTTC.

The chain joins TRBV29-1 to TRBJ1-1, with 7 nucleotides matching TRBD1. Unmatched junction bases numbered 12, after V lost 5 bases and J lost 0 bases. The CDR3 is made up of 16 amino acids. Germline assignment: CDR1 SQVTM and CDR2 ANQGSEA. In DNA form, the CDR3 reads TGCAGCGTTCTACGGGACAGCCGGGTCGTGAACACTGAAGCTTTCTTT. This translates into CSVLRDSRVVNTEAFF.

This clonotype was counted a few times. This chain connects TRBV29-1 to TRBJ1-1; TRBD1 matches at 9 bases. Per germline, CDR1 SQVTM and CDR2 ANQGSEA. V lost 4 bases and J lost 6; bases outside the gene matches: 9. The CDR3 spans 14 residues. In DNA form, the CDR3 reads TGCAGCGTTGCGTGGGGACAGGGTTTACCTGAAGCTTTCTTT. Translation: CSVAWGQGLPEAFF.

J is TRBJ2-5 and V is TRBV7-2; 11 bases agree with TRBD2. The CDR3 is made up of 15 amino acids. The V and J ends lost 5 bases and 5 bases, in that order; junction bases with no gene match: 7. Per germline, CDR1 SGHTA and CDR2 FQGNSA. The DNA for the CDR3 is TGTGCCAGCAGCAGTAGCGGGGGGGCGTTTGAGACCCAGTACTTC. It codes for CASSSSGGAFETQYF.

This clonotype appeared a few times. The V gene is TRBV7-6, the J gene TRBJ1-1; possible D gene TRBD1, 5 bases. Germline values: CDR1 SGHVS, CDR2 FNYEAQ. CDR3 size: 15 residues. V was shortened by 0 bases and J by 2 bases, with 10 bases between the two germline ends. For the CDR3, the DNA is TGTGCCAGCAGCTTAGCGGGGCGAGGTAACACTGAAGCTTTCTTT. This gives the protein CASSLAGRGNTEAFF.

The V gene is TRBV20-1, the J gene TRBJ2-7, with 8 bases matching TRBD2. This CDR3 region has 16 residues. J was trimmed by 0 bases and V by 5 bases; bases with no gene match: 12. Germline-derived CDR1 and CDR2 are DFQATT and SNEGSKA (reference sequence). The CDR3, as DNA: TGCAGTGCTTTCCCGGGACTAGACTCGAGCTCCTACGAGCAGTACTTC. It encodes CSAFPGLDSSSYEQYF.

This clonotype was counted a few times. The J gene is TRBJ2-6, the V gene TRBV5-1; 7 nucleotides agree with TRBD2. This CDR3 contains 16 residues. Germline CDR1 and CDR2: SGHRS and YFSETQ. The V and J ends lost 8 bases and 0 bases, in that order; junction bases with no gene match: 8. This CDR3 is CASRSGEISGANVLTF. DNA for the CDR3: TGCGCCAGTCGGAGCGGGGAGATCTCTGGGGCCAACGTCCTGACTTTC.

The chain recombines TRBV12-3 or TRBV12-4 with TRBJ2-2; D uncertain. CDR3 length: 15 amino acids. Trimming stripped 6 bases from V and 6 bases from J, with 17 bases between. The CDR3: CASSQDILVAGELFF. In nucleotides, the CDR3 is TGTGCCAGCAGCCAAGATATTTTGGTGGCCGGGGAGCTGTTTTTT.

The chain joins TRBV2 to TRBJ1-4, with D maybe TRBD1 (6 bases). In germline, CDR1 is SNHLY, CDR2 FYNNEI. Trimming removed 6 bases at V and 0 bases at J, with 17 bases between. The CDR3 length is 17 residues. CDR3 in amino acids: CASSNNRDTTTNEKLFF. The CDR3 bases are TGTGCCAGCAGCAATAACCGGGACACCACAACTAATGAAAAACTGTTTTTT.

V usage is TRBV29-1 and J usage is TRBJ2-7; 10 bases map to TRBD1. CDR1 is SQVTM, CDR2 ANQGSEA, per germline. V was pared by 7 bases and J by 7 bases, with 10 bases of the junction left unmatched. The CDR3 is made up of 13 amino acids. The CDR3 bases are TGCAGCGCAGTTCGACAGGGGGCGAGGGAGCAGTACTTC. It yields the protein CSAVRQGAREQYF.

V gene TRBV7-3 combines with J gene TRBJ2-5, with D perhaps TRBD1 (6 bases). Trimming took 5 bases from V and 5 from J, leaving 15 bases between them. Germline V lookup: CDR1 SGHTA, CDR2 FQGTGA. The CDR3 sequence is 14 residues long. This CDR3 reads CASSGDRSVETQYF. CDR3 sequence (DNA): TGTGCCAGCAGCGGAGACAGGTCTGTGGAGACCCAGTACTTC.

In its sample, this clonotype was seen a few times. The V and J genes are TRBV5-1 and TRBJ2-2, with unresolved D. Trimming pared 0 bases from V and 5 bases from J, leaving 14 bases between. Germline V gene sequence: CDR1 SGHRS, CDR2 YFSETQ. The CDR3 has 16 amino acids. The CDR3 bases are TGCGCCAGCAGCTTGGCTCCAGCACTTTCGACCGGGGAGCTGTTTTTT. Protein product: CASSLAPALSTGELFF.

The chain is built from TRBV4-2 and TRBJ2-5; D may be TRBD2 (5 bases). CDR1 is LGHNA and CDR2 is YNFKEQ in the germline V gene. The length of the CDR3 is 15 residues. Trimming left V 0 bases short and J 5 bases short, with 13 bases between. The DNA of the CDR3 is TGTGCCAGCAGCCAAGATCCAGCGGTCGGGGAGACCCAGTACTTC. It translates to CASSQDPAVGETQYF.

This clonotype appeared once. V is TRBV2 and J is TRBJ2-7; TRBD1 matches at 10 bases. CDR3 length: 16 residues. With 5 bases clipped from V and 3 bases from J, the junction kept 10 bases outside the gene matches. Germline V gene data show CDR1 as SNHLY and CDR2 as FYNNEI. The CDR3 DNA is TGTGCCAGCAGTTTTGGCCGGGACAGGGGAATCTACGAGCAGTACTTC. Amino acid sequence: CASSFGRDRGIYEQYF.

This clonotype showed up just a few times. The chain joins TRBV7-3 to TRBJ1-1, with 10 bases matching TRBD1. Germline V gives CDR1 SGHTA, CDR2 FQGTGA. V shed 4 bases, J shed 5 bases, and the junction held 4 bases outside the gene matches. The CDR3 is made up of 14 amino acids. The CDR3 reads CASSSTGGRTEAFF. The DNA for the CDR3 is TGTGCCAGCAGCTCGACAGGGGGCAGGACTGAAGCTTTCTTT. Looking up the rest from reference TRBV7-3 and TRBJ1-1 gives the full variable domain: GAGVSQTPSNKVTEKGKYVELRCDPISGHTALYWYRQSLGQGPEFLIYFQGTGAADDSGLPNDRFFAVRPEGSVSTLKIQRTERGDSAVYLCASSSTGGRTEAFFGQGTRLTVV.